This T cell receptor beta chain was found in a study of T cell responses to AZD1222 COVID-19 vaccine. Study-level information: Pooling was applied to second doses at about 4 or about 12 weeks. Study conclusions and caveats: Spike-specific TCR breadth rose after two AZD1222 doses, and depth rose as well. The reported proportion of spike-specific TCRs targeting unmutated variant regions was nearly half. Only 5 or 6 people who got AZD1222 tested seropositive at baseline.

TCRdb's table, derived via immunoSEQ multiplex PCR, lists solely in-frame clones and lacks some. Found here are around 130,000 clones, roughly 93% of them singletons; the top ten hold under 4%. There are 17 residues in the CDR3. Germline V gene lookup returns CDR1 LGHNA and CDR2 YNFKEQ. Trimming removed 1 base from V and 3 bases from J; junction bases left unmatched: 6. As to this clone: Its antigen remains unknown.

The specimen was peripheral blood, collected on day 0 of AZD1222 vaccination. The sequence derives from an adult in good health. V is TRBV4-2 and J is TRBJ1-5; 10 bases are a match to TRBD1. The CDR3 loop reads CASSQVPGQGPNQPQHF. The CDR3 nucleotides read TGTGCCAGCAGCCAAGTCCCGGGACAGGGGCCCAATCAGCCCCAGCATTTT.